The 8 T cell receptor beta chains given below trace back to one sample, sequenced in a study of blood T cells in healthy people across ages. For the second PCR, which ran for roughly 6 to 11 cycles, a sample-barcoded 5' primer and a J-beta primer mix were used. TCRdb re-analysed the 5' RACE reads in MiXCR, keeping a single row per CDR3 protein. The sample yields 700,000 to 950,000 distinct CDR3 sequences, approximately 39% seen once. Source material: blood. All receptors come from an older woman in good health.

This clonotype occurred a few times. The rearrangement joins TRBV6-5 to TRBJ1-2; D is undetermined. The CDR3 consists of 14 residues. Germline lookup yields CDR1 MNHEY and CDR2 SVGAGI. Trimming cost V 0 bases and J 1 base, with 6 bases left between them. For the CDR3, the DNA is TGTGCCAGCAGTTACTCGCCGGTTAACTATGGCTACACCTTC. Amino acid sequence: CASSYSPVNYGYTF.

In its sample, this clonotype was seen a few times. V and J are TRBV7-2 and TRBJ2-1, with 8 nucleotides matching TRBD2. Germline CDR1 reads SGHTA; CDR2 reads FQGNSA. After removal of 5 bases from V and 4 bases from J, the junction contained 10 bases not matched to a gene. There are 16 residues in the CDR3. DNA of the CDR3: TGTGCCAGCAGCCCTCCGGGACTAGAGGCTTACAATGAGCAGTTCTTC. The encoded protein is CASSPPGLEAYNEQFF.

The table lists this clonotype with a few counts. The chain is built from TRBV7-6 and TRBJ2-2; D is possibly TRBD2 (5 bases). The germline V gene has CDR1 SGHVS and CDR2 FNYEAQ. CDR3 length: 16 residues. V gave up 5 bases and J gave up 2 bases, with 15 bases separating them. The CDR3 is CASSPLVPGNTGELFF. The CDR3, as DNA: TGTGCCAGCAGCCCCCTCGTACCGGGAAACACCGGGGAGCTGTTTTTT.

This clonotype was seen a few times. The chain is built from TRBV2 and TRBJ2-3, with D possibly TRBD1 on 6 matching bases. Trimming took 6 bases from V and 0 from J, leaving 31 bases between them. The CDR3 totals 21 residues. Per germline, CDR1 SNHLY and CDR2 FYNNEI. CDR3 sequence reads: CASRTEKDRTGISLSTDTQYF. The CDR3 DNA reads as TGTGCCAGCAGAACCGAAAAGGACAGAACGGGGATATCACTAAGCACAGATACGCAGTATTTT.

J is TRBJ1-6 and V is TRBV15; D gene uncertain. This CDR3 contains 13 residues. In germline, CDR1 is LNHNV, CDR2 YYDKDF (reference sequence). V lost 0 bases and J lost 17, with 14 bases in between. DNA of the CDR3: TGTGCCACCAGCAGAGATACGGGCACTATCATCCACTTT. It is translated as CATSRDTGTIIHF.

There are a few counts of this clonotype. The CDR3 nucleotides read TGTGCCATCAGTAATGGACAGGGGAGAAACAATGAGCAGTTCTTC. Protein product: CAISNGQGRNNEQFF. The chain links TRBV10-3 to TRBJ2-1; 9 bases align to TRBD1. The germline CDR1 and CDR2 sequences are ENHRY and SYGVKD. The CDR3 length is 15 residues. Germline trimming cut 5 bases from V and 5 bases from J; bases unmatched to any gene: 7.

This clonotype has only a few counts. CDR3 DNA: TGTGCCAGCAGTCGAGGGCAACACTATGAGCAGTTCTTC. Translated: CASSRGQHYEQFF. The chain is built from TRBV12-3 or TRBV12-4 and TRBJ2-1; possibly TRBD2 for D (5 bases). The CDR3 has 13 residues. The V end was cut by 5 bases, the J end by 8 bases, with 13 bases between.

The chain employs TRBV7-2 and TRBJ2-4; weak D call: TRBD2 (5 bases). The J call may be wrong; the DNA end is better matched by TRBJ2-7. Germline CDR1 SGHTA, CDR2 FQGNSA. The CDR3 has 14 residues. The CDR3: CASSLGLAPFEQYF. The CDR3 DNA reads TGTGCCAGCAGCTTAGGCCTAGCCCCCTTCGAGCAGTACTTC.